The present TCR beta chain was sequenced within a study of blood T cell repertoires in COVID-19. Across the whole study: Samples taken during acute and convalescent COVID-19 were collected in the United States, Italy and Spain. T cells, B-cell-depleted T cells, or PBMCs provided the cDNA or gDNA that served as material.

In assigning cohorts, the study relied on participant-reported clinical history. Authors' analysis steps: Estimation of nucleated cell counts was performed using reference gene primer amplification. Repertoires were generated with immunoSEQ multiplex PCR, while TCRdb's copy carries only in-frame clones and drops some. The V and J calls and clone size are taken from that table; D and trimming were inferred from the DNA. The sample has fewer than 250,000 clones; about 77% are singletons. The length of the CDR3 is 14 residues. Per the germline V gene, CDR1 is SEHNR and CDR2 is FQNEAQ (reference sequence). Trimming took off 6 bases at V and 1 base at J, with 12 bases between the two ends. This clone was observed a handful of times.

The V gene is TRBV7-9, the J gene TRBJ1-1, with a weak D call TRBD1 (6 bases). Material: PBMCs or T cells enriched from blood (not recorded which). The TCR comes from a woman aged 45 to 65 with acute COVID-19. CDR3: CASRTTGPNTEAFF. The CDR3 DNA is TGTGCCAGCAGAACGACAGGCCCGAACACTGAAGCTTTCTTT.